Listed below are T cell receptor beta chains from one sample, sequenced in a study of blood T cell repertoires in COVID-19. The protocol was immunoSEQ multiplex PCR, while the TCRdb copy is restricted to in-frame clones and leaves out a portion. The top ten clones hold approximately 1.3% of a sample with roughly 400,000 clones, about 88% of them seen once. The specimen was PBMCs or T cells enriched from blood (not recorded which). The source is a woman younger than 35 who had been exposed to COVID-19. Each CDR3 is given with its conserved first and last residue. D genes are given only for firm matches. Clone size, where shown, is once, few, many, or a class for clones that have expanded.

j_call: TRBJ2-6
clone_size: few
v_call: TRBV4-1
d_call: TRBD2
cdr3_length: 19
cdr3_nt: TGCGCCAGCAGCCATTTGGGACTAGCGGACCCCTCTGGGGCCAACGTCCTGACTTTC
cdr3_aa: CASSHLGLADPSGANVLTF

j_call: TRBJ2-7
clone_size: -
v_call: TRBV9
d_call: TRBD1
cdr3_length: 15
cdr3_nt: TGTGCCAGCAGCGATGGGACAGGGGTATTCTACGAGCAGTACTTC
cdr3_aa: CASSDGTGVFYEQYF

j_call: TRBJ1-5
clone_size: few
v_call: TRBV4-1
d_call: TRBD1
cdr3_length: 16
cdr3_nt: TGCGCCAGCAGCCATCAGGGGACAGGGGATAATCAGCCCCAGCATTTT
cdr3_aa: CASSHQGTGDNQPQHF

j_call: TRBJ2-7
clone_size: -
v_call: TRBV14
d_call: TRBD2
cdr3_length: 18
cdr3_nt: TGTGCCAGCAGCCAAGACCGGATCAAGGCGGGAGGCCCCTACGAGCAGTACTTC
cdr3_aa: CASSQDRIKAGGPYEQYF

j_call: TRBJ1-1
clone_size: -
v_call: TRBV19
d_call: TRBD1
cdr3_length: 16
cdr3_nt: TGTGCCAGTAGTGTGGGGATGGGACAGGGGAACACTGAAGCTTTCTTT
cdr3_aa: CASSVGMGQGNTEAFF

j_call: TRBJ1-1
clone_size: few
v_call: TRBV5-1
d_call: -
cdr3_length: 15
cdr3_nt: TGCGCCAGCAGCATCGTTCCAGGGCTGGACACTGAAGCTTTCTTT
cdr3_aa: CASSIVPGLDTEAFF

j_call: TRBJ2-7
clone_size: -
v_call: TRBV29-1
d_call: TRBD2
cdr3_length: 11
cdr3_nt: TGCAGCGCCGCGGGAGCCTACGAGCAGTACTTC
cdr3_aa: CSAAGAYEQYF

j_call: TRBJ2-1
clone_size: -
v_call: TRBV6-4
d_call: TRBD2
cdr3_length: 15
cdr3_nt: TGTGCCAGCAGTGATTTTGCGGGAGAGATAGATGAGCAGTTCTTC
cdr3_aa: CASSDFAGEIDEQFF

j_call: TRBJ1-1
clone_size: few
v_call: TRBV9
d_call: TRBD1
cdr3_length: 14
cdr3_nt: TGTGCCAGCAGCCTTCGGACAGGGAGCACTGAAGCTTTCTTT
cdr3_aa: CASSLRTGSTEAFF

j_call: TRBJ1-2
clone_size: once
v_call: TRBV4-2
d_call: -
cdr3_length: 12
cdr3_nt: TGTGCCAGCAGCCAAGACTTCCATGGCTACACCTTC
cdr3_aa: CASSQDFHGYTF

j_call: TRBJ2-2
clone_size: -
v_call: TRBV7-2
d_call: -
cdr3_length: 15
cdr3_nt: TGTGCCAGCAGCCTACCAACCCAGGGTCGAGGGGAGCTGTTTTTT
cdr3_aa: CASSLPTQGRGELFF

j_call: TRBJ1-4
clone_size: -
v_call: TRBV25-1
d_call: -
cdr3_length: 14
cdr3_nt: TGTGCCAGCAGTGAATCTCAGTTTAATGAAAAACTGTTTTTT
cdr3_aa: CASSESQFNEKLFF

j_call: TRBJ2-5
clone_size: -
v_call: TRBV25-1
d_call: TRBD2
cdr3_length: 17
cdr3_nt: TGTGCCAGCACCAGCAGGCGTAGGCGGGAGAGGCAAGAGACCCAGTACTTC
cdr3_aa: CASTSRRRRERQETQYF

j_call: TRBJ1-1
clone_size: -
v_call: TRBV18
d_call: TRBD1
cdr3_length: 15
cdr3_nt: TGTGCCAGCTCTAGGACAGGGGGCCAGAACACTGAAGCTTTCTTT
cdr3_aa: CASSRTGGQNTEAFF

j_call: TRBJ2-7
clone_size: -
v_call: TRBV6-5
d_call: TRBD1
cdr3_length: 15
cdr3_nt: TGTGCCAGCAGTTACTCCGGGACAGGGCGTTACGAGCAGTACTTC
cdr3_aa: CASSYSGTGRYEQYF